A single sample is the source of the 6 T cell receptor beta chains below, sequenced in a study of beta chain features in type 1 diabetes. Overall study findings and caveats: Type 1 diabetes patients had TCRB CDR3s that were shorter (moderately but significantly so) in all four CD4+ subsets.

Every bit of the isolated RNA underwent reverse transcription, so sequencing read expressed TCRB transcripts. Only in-frame clones appear in the TCRdb table, and some are missing; sequencing was by immunoSEQ multiplex PCR. The sample has about 400,000 clones, around an eighth seen once. These TCRs are of unknown antigen specificity. The sequenced sample was naive CD4+ T cells from blood. These receptors were obtained from a woman aged 18-29 years with type 1 diabetes.

CDR3 coding DNA: TGCGCCAGCAGCTTCATGAAGCACGACACCGGGGAGCTGTTTTTT. This translates into CASSFMKHDTGELFF. This chain connects TRBV5-1 to TRBJ2-2; no definite D call. CDR3 length equals 15 residues. V lost 2 bases and J 3 bases, leaving 11 bases between the germline ends. Germline V gene lookup returns CDR1 SGHRS and CDR2 YFSETQ.

The rearrangement links TRBV5-6 to TRBJ2-1, with D possibly TRBD2 on 5 matching bases. V lost 0 bases and J 7 bases, leaving 14 bases between the germline ends. Per germline, CDR1 SGHDT and CDR2 YYEEEE. This CDR3 has 15 amino acids. CDR3 sequence reads: CASSLDPGTGNEQFF. The CDR3 region has the DNA TGTGCCAGCAGCTTGGATCCGGGAACGGGGAATGAGCAGTTCTTC.

V is TRBV19 and J is TRBJ2-1; 8 bases map to TRBD2. There are 14 residues in the CDR3. Germline assignment: CDR1 LNHDA and CDR2 SQIVND (reference sequence). V was clipped by 6 bases and J by 6 bases; unmatched bases: 7. CDR3 sequence reads: CASSRGGMSNEQFF. CDR3 DNA sequence: TGTGCCAGTAGCCGGGGGGGGATGAGCAATGAGCAGTTCTTC.

This clone was observed a few times. The V and J genes are TRBV5-1 and TRBJ2-1, with TRBD1 matching 7 bases. Germline assignment: CDR1 SGHRS and CDR2 YFSETQ. The J segment lost 9 bases and the V segment lost 0 bases, leaving 15 bases of the junction unmatched. The length of the CDR3 is 17 residues. DNA for the CDR3: TGCGCCAGCAGCTTGGAGGGGACAGCGTGGTCAGTGGGTGAGCAGTTCTTC. Amino acid sequence: CASSLEGTAWSVGEQFF.

The sample holds a few counts of this clone. The chain combines TRBV5-1 with TRBJ2-7; no reliable D call. Trimming cost V 7 bases and J 6 bases, with 20 bases left between them. Germline V lookup: CDR1 SGHRS, CDR2 YFSETQ. The CDR3 totals 14 residues. DNA of the CDR3: TGCGCCAGCCCTCAGGCGTCAGTGAACTGCGAGCAGTACTTC. This sequence encodes CASPQASVNCEQYF.

This clone was observed a few times. This sequence joins TRBV7-8 and TRBJ1-1, with D hard to call. Trimming removed 5 bases at V and 1 base at J, with 11 bases between. The germline V gene encodes CDR1 SGHVS and CDR2 FQNEAQ. The CDR3 is 14 amino acids. The CDR3, as DNA: TGTGCCAGCAGCCGAGCCGCAGGGAACACTGAAGCTTTCTTT. This translates into CASSRAAGNTEAFF.